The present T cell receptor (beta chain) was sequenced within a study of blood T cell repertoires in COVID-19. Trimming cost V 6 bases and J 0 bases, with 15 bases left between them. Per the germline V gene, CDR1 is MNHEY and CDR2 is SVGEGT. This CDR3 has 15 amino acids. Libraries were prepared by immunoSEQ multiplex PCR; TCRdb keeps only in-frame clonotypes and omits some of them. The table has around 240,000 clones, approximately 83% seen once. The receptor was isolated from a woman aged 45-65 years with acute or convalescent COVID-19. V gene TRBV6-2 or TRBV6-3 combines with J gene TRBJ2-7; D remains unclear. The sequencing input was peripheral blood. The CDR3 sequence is CASSNTKRSSYEQYF. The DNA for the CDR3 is TGTGCCAGCAGCAATACGAAGAGGAGCTCCTACGAGCAGTACTTC.